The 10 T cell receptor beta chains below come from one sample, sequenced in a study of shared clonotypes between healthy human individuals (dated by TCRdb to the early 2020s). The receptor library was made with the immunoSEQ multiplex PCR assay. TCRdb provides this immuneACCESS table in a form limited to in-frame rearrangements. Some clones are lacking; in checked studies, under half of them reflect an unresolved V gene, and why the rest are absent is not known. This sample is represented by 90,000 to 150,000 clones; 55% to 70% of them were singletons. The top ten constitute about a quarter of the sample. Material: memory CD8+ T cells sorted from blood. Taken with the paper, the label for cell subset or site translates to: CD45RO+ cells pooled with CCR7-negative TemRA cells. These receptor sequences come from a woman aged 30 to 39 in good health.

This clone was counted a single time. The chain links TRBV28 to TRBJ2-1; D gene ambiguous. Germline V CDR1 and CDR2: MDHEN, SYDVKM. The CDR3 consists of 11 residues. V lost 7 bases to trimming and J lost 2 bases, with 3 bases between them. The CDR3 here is CASNTYNEQFF. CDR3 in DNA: TGTGCCAGCAATACCTACAATGAGCAGTTCTTC. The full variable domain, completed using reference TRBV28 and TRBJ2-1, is DVKVTQSSRYLVKRTGEKVFLECVQDMDHENMFWYRQDPGLGLRLIYFSYDVKMKEKGDIPEGYSVSREKKERFSLILESASTNQTSMYLCASNTYNEQFFGPGTRLTVL.

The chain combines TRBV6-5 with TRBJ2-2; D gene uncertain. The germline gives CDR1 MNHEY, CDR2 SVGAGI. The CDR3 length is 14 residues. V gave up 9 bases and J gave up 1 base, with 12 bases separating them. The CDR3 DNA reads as TGTGCCAGACCCCCAGGCAGGAACACCGGGGAGCTGTTTTTT. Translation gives CARPPGRNTGELFF.

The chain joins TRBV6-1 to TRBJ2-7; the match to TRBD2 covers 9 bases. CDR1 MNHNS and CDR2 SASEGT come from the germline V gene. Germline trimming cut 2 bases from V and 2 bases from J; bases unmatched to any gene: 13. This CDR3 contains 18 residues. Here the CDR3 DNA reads TGTGCCAGCAGTGAAAATGCCCTAGTAGCGGGGGAAACCTACGAGCAGTACTTC. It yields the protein CASSENALVAGETYEQYF.

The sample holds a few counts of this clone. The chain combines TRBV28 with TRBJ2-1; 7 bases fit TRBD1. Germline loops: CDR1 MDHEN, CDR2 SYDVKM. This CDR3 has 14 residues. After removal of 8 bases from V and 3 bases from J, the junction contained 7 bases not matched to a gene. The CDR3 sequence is CASGTAGGYNEQFF. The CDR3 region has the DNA TGTGCCAGCGGCACGGCAGGGGGCTACAATGAGCAGTTCTTC.

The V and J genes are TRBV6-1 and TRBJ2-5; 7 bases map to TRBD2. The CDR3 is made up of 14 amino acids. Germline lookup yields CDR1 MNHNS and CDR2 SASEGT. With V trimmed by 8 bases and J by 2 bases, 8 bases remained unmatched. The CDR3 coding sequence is TGTGCCAGCGTAGTGGGGGGGAAACAAGAGACCCAGTACTTC. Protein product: CASVVGGKQETQYF.

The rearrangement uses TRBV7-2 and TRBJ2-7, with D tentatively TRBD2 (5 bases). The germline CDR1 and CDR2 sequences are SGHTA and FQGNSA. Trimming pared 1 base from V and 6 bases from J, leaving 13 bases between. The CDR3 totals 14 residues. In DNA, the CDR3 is TGTGCCAGCAGCTTAGTTTCGGGGTCCGGCGAGCAGTACTTC. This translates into CASSLVSGSGEQYF.

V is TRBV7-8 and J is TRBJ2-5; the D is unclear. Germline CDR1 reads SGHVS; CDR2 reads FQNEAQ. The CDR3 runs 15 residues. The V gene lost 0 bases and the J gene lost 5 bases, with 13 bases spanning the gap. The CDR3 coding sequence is TGTGCCAGCAGCTTAGCGGGAATCTCCGGTGAGACCCAGTACTTC. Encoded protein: CASSLAGISGETQYF.

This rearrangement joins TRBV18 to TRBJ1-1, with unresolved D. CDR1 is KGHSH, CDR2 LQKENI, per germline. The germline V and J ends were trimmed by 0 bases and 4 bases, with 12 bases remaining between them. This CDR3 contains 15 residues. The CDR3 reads CASSPPLGTSTEAFF. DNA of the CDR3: TGTGCCAGCTCACCACCCCTAGGAACGTCCACTGAAGCTTTCTTT.

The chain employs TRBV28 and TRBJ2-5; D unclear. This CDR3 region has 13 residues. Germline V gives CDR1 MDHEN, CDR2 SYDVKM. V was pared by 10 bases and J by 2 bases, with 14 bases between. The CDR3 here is CATPHKQQETQYF. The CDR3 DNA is TGTGCCACCCCCCATAAGCAACAAGAGACCCAGTACTTC.

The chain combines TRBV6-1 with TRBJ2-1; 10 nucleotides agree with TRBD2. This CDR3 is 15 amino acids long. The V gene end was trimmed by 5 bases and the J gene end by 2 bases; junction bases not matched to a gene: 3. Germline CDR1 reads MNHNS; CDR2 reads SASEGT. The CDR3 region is CASSLTSGAYNEQFF. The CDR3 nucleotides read TGTGCCAGCAGTTTAACTAGCGGGGCCTACAATGAGCAGTTCTTC.